Described below is a single T cell receptor (beta chain) sequence and its context. Original handling: Researchers report that nucleated cell counts were estimated from reference gene primer amplification. Profiled with immunoSEQ multiplex PCR; TCRdb holds only in-frame clones, not every one. The V and J calls and clone size are taken from that table; D and trimming were inferred from the DNA. The sample yields roughly 570,000 clones, 70% to 90% seen once. This record comes from a study of blood T cell repertoires in COVID-19. Across the study: The origin of the acute and convalescent COVID-19 samples was the United States, Italy and Spain.

Germline loops: CDR1 LGHDT, CDR2 YNNKEL (reference sequence). V lost 2 bases, J lost 0 bases, and 8 bases lay in between. CDR3 length equals 15 residues. Sequenced input: peripheral blood. V gene TRBV3-1 (or the pseudogene TRBV3-2) combines with J gene TRBJ2-1; a possible D gene is TRBD1 (6 bases). The sequence came from a woman between 45 and 60 years old with COVID-19, enrolled during active disease. CDR3: CASSQSTGSYNEQFF. The CDR3 DNA reads TGTGCCAGCAGCCAATCGACAGGCTCCTACAATGAGCAGTTCTTC.